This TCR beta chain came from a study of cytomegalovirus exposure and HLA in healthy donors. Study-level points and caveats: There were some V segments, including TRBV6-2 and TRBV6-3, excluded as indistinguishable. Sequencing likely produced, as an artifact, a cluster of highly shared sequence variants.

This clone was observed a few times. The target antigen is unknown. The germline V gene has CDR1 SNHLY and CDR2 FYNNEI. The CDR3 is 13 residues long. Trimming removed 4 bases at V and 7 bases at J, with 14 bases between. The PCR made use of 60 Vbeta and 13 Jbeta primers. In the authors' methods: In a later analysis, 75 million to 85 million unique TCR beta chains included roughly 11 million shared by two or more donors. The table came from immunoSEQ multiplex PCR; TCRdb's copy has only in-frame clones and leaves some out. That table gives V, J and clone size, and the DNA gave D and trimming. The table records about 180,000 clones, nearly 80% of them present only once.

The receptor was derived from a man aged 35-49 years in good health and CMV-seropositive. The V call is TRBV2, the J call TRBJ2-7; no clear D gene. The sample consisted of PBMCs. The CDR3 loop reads CASSANSLGEQYF. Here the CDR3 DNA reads TGTGCCAGCAGTGCGAACAGCCTCGGTGAGCAGTACTTC. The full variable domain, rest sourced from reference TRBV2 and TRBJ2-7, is EPEVTQTPSHQVTQMGQEVILRCVPISNHLYFYWYRQILGQKVEFLVSFYNNEISEKSEIFDDQFSVERPDGSNFTLKIRSTKLEDSAMYFCASSANSLGEQYFGPGTRLTVT.